This T cell receptor beta chain emerged from a study of shared clonotypes between healthy human individuals. Produced via immunoSEQ multiplex PCR; TCRdb's table is partial and in-frame only. The data contain 660,000 or so clones, approximately 96% of them singletons. Germline-derived CDR1 and CDR2 are SGDLS and YYNGEE. The CDR3 extends over 16 amino acids. V was pared by 3 bases and J by 0 bases, with 14 bases between. The naive CD8 fraction comprised CD45RO-negative cells positively selected for CCR7 and excluded terminally differentiated effector memory CD45RA+ cells. The donors, all of them Caucasian adults, lived in Nashville, Tennessee.

The V and J genes are TRBV9 and TRBJ2-3; D not certain. The TCR comes from a woman under 40 in good health. The source material was naive CD8+ T cells sorted from blood. The CDR3 protein is CASSAPQSGSTDTQYF. In DNA form, the CDR3 reads TGTGCCAGCAGCGCTCCACAGTCCGGGAGCACAGATACGCAGTATTTT. Looking up the rest from reference TRBV9 and TRBJ2-3 gives the full variable domain: DSGVTQTPKHLITATGQRVTLRCSPRSGDLSVYWYQQSLDQGLQFLIQYYNGEERAKGNILERFSAQQFPDLHSELNLSSLELGDSALYFCASSAPQSGSTDTQYFGPGTRLTVL.